The present T cell receptor beta chain was sequenced within a study of beta chain features in type 1 diabetes. Sequencing targeted expressed TCRB transcripts, as all isolated RNA had been reverse transcribed. Clones were read by immunoSEQ multiplex PCR, and TCRdb kept only the in-frame ones, dropping some. The data hold tens of thousands of clones, with around 60% observed a single time. The specimen sequenced was Tregs from blood. The TCR was taken from a woman in her 30s in good health.

The CDR3 here is CASSQGLAGRREQYF. CDR3 sequence (DNA): TGTGCCAGCAGTCAAGGACTAGCGGGACGTCGAGAGCAGTACTTC. The chain employs TRBV5-4 and TRBJ2-7; 12 nucleotides agree with TRBD2. Germline V lookup: CDR1 SGHNT, CDR2 YYREEE (reference sequence). The CDR3 contains 15 residues. The V gene end was trimmed by 5 bases and the J gene end by 7 bases; junction bases not matched to a gene: 10.